Following are 17 T cell receptor beta chains from one sample sequenced in a study of blood T cells in healthy people across ages (dated by TCRdb to between 2015 and 2016). Libraries came from 5' RACE. Sequencing relied on an Illumina HiSeq 2500. The second PCR ran for about 7 to 11 cycles and used a J-beta primer mix along with a sample-barcoded 5' primer. Using fastp trimming at Q25 and MiXCR clonotype assembly, TCRdb reanalyzed the public sequencing data and kept in-frame beta chains. Each record represents a unique CDR3 protein, reported with the most common genes and DNA among its rows. The sample data list over 700,000 distinct CDR3 sequences, and approximately 25% of these were observed just once. Jointly, the top ten make up 9% to 9.5% of the sample. These data were likewise used in another study, on T cells of mothers and their children.

The sample comprised blood. The receptors were sampled from a boy younger than 18 in good health.

The genes are TRBV7-9 and TRBJ2-2; TRBD1 or TRBD2 may be the D gene (5 bases each). CDR1 and CDR2 (germline): SEHNR, FQNEAQ (reference sequence). The CDR3 consists of 13 residues. V was cut by 9 bases and J by 3 bases, with 11 bases left in between. CDR3 in DNA: TGTGCCAGGGAGGACACCTACACCGGGGAGCTGTTTTTT. Amino acid sequence: CAREDTYTGELFF. Complete variable domain (other parts from reference TRBV7-9 and TRBJ2-2): DTGVSQNPRHKITKRGQNVTFRCDPISEHNRLYWYRQTLGQGPEFLTYFQNEAQLEKSRLLSDRFSAERPKGSFSTLEIQRTEQGDSAMYLCAREDTYTGELFFGEGSRLTVL.

This clonotype was detected only a few times. The V call is TRBV12-3 or TRBV12-4, the J call TRBJ2-7, with 8 bases identical to TRBD1. With 5 bases clipped from V and 0 bases from J, the junction kept 6 bases outside the gene matches. The CDR3 is 15 amino acids. CDR3 amino acids: CASSPDRGRSYEQYF. The CDR3 nucleotides are TGTGCCAGCAGTCCAGACAGGGGCCGCTCCTACGAGCAGTACTTC.

This clonotype has just a few counts. This sequence joins TRBV28 and TRBJ2-5; 9 nucleotides agree with TRBD1. The J call may not be correct, given that the DNA end is closer to TRBJ2-7. The germline gives CDR1 MDHEN, CDR2 SYDVKM. The CDR3 loop spans 14 amino acids. CDR3 DNA sequence: TGTGCCAGCAGTCGACGGACAGGGGACTACGAGCAGTACTTC. This encodes CASSRRTGDYEQYF.

The rearrangement links TRBV11-1 to TRBJ2-5, with TRBD2 matching over 13 bases. V gave up 5 bases and J gave up 3 bases; unmatched junction bases: 6. The CDR3 loop spans 16 amino acids. CDR1 SGHAT and CDR2 FQDESV come from the germline V gene (reference sequence). CDR3 bases: TGTGCCAGCAGCGAGTCGGGACTAGCGGGGAAAGAGACCCAGTACTTC. This codes for CASSESGLAGKETQYF.

This chain joins TRBV7-6 and TRBJ1-5, with a tentative D call TRBD1 (5 bases). The CDR3 is made up of 14 amino acids. The germline V gene encodes CDR1 SGHVS and CDR2 FNYEAQ. V was shortened by 5 bases and J by 0 bases, with 8 bases between the two germline ends. The CDR3 sequence: CASSQDNSNQPQHF. In nucleotides, the CDR3 is TGTGCCAGCAGCCAGGACAATAGCAATCAGCCCCAGCATTTT. The variable domain in full, completed from reference TRBV7-6 and TRBJ1-5, reads GAGVSQSPRYKVTKRGQDVALRCDPISGHVSLYWYRQALGQGPEFLTYFNYEAQQDKSGLPNDRFSAERPEGSISTLTIQRTEQRDSAMYRCASSQDNSNQPQHFGDGTRLSIL.

This clonotype was seen more than once but under ten times. V is TRBV4-2 and J is TRBJ2-1, with TRBD2 matching over 9 bases. V trimming: 2 bases; J trimming: 0 bases; junction bases outside the gene matches: 5. CDR3 length: 17 amino acids. CDR1 is LGHNA, CDR2 YNFKEQ, per germline. The CDR3 spells CASSQTPSGDSYNEQFF. The CDR3 DNA is TGTGCCAGCAGCCAAACCCCTAGCGGGGACTCCTACAATGAGCAGTTCTTC.

The chain combines TRBV6-5 with TRBJ1-3, with a possible D match to TRBD1 (5 bases). Germline assignment: CDR1 MNHEY and CDR2 SVGAGI. CDR3 length: 15 residues. The V end was cut by 0 bases, the J end by 1 base, with 7 bases between. CDR3 amino acids: CASSYSAGSGNTIYF. The CDR3 DNA follows: TGTGCCAGCAGTTACTCGGCAGGGTCTGGAAACACCATATATTTT.

Only a few counts were recorded for this clonotype. The V call is TRBV7-2, the J call TRBJ1-1; D ambiguous. The CDR3 is 13 residues long. The ends were cut back, 7 bases at V and 7 bases at J, with 16 bases in the middle. Germline CDR1 SGHTA, CDR2 FQGNSA. The DNA for the CDR3 is TGTGCCAGCACCTCTAAGCCGAAATTTGAAGCTTTCTTT. It codes for CASTSKPKFEAFF.

The CDR3 region is CSVSDRDNYGYTF. The CDR3 DNA sequence: TGCAGCGTTAGTGACAGGGATAACTATGGCTACACCTTC. The chain has TRBV29-1 and TRBJ1-2, with 7 positions matching TRBD1. V was clipped by 5 bases and J by 1 base; unmatched bases: 4. The V gene's germline CDR1 is SQVTM and CDR2 ANQGSEA. The CDR3 sequence is 13 residues long.

This clonotype was detected once. The chain carries TRBV20-1 and TRBJ2-7; possibly TRBD2 for D (5 bases). The V end lost 1 base, the J end lost 7 bases, and 14 bases lay between the germline ends. Looked up from germline, CDR1 is DFQATT and CDR2 is SNEGSKA (reference sequence). This CDR3 has 13 amino acids. The CDR3 DNA sequence: TGCAGTGCTAGAGCTCCGGACTCCCCGGAGCAGTACTTC. Amino acid sequence: CSARAPDSPEQYF.

The chain is built from TRBV6-6 and TRBJ2-1; 9 bases align to TRBD1. Per the germline V gene, CDR1 is MNHNY and CDR2 is SVGAGI (reference sequence). There are 15 residues in the CDR3. The V segment lost 8 bases and the J segment 7 bases; nucleotides outside the gene matches: 12. The CDR3 nucleotides are TGTGCCAGCCTAACAGGGGGCGCGGTAGGTAATGAGCAGTTCTTC. Translating it yields CASLTGGAVGNEQFF.

The genes are TRBV9 and TRBJ1-4, with D tentatively TRBD1 (6 bases). Germline assignment: CDR1 SGDLS and CDR2 YYNGEE. With 6 bases removed from V and 8 bases from J, the gap between germline ends came to 14 bases. CDR3 length: 13 residues. In DNA form, the CDR3 reads TGTGCCAGCACCAGGGGAACGGGGGAAAAACTGTTTTTT. The encoded protein is CASTRGTGEKLFF.

The rearrangement links TRBV5-1 to TRBJ2-1; 9 nucleotides match TRBD2. V lost 5 bases, J lost 7 bases, and 10 bases stayed unmatched. CDR1 and CDR2 from the germline V gene are SGHRS and YFSETQ. This CDR3 contains 15 residues. DNA of the CDR3: TGCGCCAGCAGGGAACGACTAGCGGCCTGGAATGAGCAGTTCTTC. This codes for CASRERLAAWNEQFF.

This chain links TRBV10-3 with TRBJ2-3; TRBD1 matches 10 bases. The CDR3 loop spans 12 amino acids. Germline lookup yields CDR1 ENHRY and CDR2 SYGVKD. J lost 5 bases, V lost 8 bases, and 1 base had no gene match. This CDR3 is CAIGQGGDTQYF. The CDR3 bases are TGTGCCATCGGACAGGGGGGAGATACGCAGTATTTT.

This chain links TRBV7-2 with TRBJ1-6, with D uncertain. CDR1 and CDR2 (germline): SGHTA, FQGNSA. The CDR3 runs to 15 residues. Trimming took off 8 bases at V and 0 bases at J, with 11 bases between the two ends. The CDR3 bases are TGTGCCAGCCCGACAAGTCTCTCCTATAATTCACCCCTCCACTTT. Protein: CASPTSLSYNSPLHF.

The table lists this clonotype with many counts. J is TRBJ1-3 and V is TRBV2, with TRBD1 matching 7 bases. After removal of 4 bases from V and 0 bases from J, the junction contained 6 bases not matched to a gene. The CDR3 runs to 16 residues. Germline V gene data show CDR1 as SNHLY and CDR2 as FYNNEI. The CDR3: CASSGQGAFSGNTIYF. The CDR3, as DNA: TGTGCCAGCAGTGGACAGGGCGCTTTCTCTGGAAACACCATATATTTT.

This clonotype was counted only a few times. The chain is built from TRBV12-3 or TRBV12-4 and TRBJ2-3; tentative D call: TRBD2 (5 bases). V shed 4 bases and J shed 5 bases, with 19 bases lying between them. The CDR3 loop spans 16 amino acids. The CDR3 is CASSSLLREYGDTQYF. The CDR3 DNA sequence: TGTGCCAGCAGTTCCCTCCTAAGGGAGTATGGAGATACGCAGTATTTT.